The text below deals with one TCR beta chain. This clone's antigen is unknown. Library construction relied on the immunoSEQ multiplex PCR assay. A mixture of 60 forward primers for TCR Vbeta segments and 13 reverse primers for TCR Jbeta segments was used in the multiplex PCR. Amplification of the CDR3 region of rearranged TCR beta genes was performed with a multiplex PCR assay on genomic DNA. The Illumina HiSeq System was used to sequence the amplified TCR beta libraries as 87-base-pair reads. On the study's bioinformatics: In a later analysis, some 80 million unique TCR beta chains were counted across the 650 to 750 repertoires, and approximately 9.9 million of these chains were shared by at least two donors. A nearest-neighbor algorithm error-corrected the raw reads and collapsed the reads into unique sequences, merging closely related sequences to remove PCR and sequencing errors. CDR3 sequences were aligned to IMGT reference sequences to assign V, D and J gene segments. For a sequence to be retained, at least a six-nucleotide match to both a V gene segment and a J gene segment was required. A rearrangement was called productive if the CDR3 had no stop codons and remained in frame with V and J, and every other rearrangement was called non-productive. CDR3 was defined by IMGT convention, running from the second conserved V-encoded cysteine to the conserved J-encoded phenylalanine. In an earlier analysis of around 600 of the donors, sequences lacking an unambiguous match to a single V gene segment were excluded. In an earlier analysis of roughly 500 of the donors, V segments were called functional above 56.7% productive rearrangements and were called segregating when the between-donor standard deviation exceeded 5%. A statistical classification framework was built for diagnosing cytomegalovirus status from the catalog of TCR beta chain sequences. In a later analysis, V and J genes were assigned by comparing TCR nucleotide sequences against IMGT/GENE-DB human TR gene sequences. A later analysis assigned CDR3 sequences and most-parsimonious VDJ recombination scenarios with the TCRdist pipeline. In a later analysis, each TCR beta chain was defined by its CDR3 amino acid sequence together with its V-gene family, and reads lacking a unique V-gene family were excluded. As a way to deal with suspected cross-contamination and a sequencing artifact, a later analysis dropped 450 to 600 nucleotide sequences that were highly shared and had low generation probability. In a later analysis, a clonal expansion index was calculated for each public chain from normalized within-repertoire ranks of inferred template counts. A later analysis computed generation probabilities with a VDJ recombination model fitted to out-of-frame rearrangements, and checked the results against IGoR. In a later analysis, TCR-TCR, TCR-HLA and TCR-CMV co-occurrence was scored with hypergeometric tests, and a repertoire-size bias correction was applied to TCR pairs. In a later analysis, false discovery rates were estimated by permuting HLA or CMV assignments 20 times. A later analysis grouped co-occurring TCRs with DBSCAN, adding TCRdist sequence similarity when clustering within HLA-allele-positive subsets. Repertoires with fewer than 30,000 or more than 120,000 public chains, plus five repertoires with anomalous nucleotide sharing, were excluded from co-occurrence clustering. Entries here come from immuneACCESS through TCRdb and include only in-frame sequences with V and J called. Some clones fail to appear in such tables; in the studies checked, an unresolved V gene covers under half of the shortfall, and the cause of the remainder is unknown. The V and J calls and clone size come from that table; D and trimming were worked out from the DNA. The table of this sample itemizes more than 95,000 clones. Clones ranked in the top ten supply 3% to 3.5% of the sample.

This sample is drawn from a study of cytomegalovirus exposure and HLA in healthy donors (dated by TCRdb to the late 2010s). General notes on the study: According to an earlier analysis of around 600 of the donors, about 179 million T cells yielded roughly 100 million unique TCR beta sequences and approximately 300 Gb of sequence data. To predict cytomegalovirus infection status, the study brought together high-throughput TCR immunosequencing, statistical association of individual TCRs with disease status, and machine learning. The study aimed to test whether signatures of past pathogen exposure could be identified by cataloging public T cell receptors. A later genetic analysis used genome-wide SNP genotypes for about three fifths of the 666 donors, treating that subset as a discovery cohort. On average, about 240,000 unique TCR beta nucleotide sequences were sequenced per donor among a few hundred genotyped donors of the cohort, with 15% to 20% of those sequences being non-productive. Every discovery cohort repertoire had been produced on one sequencing platform. Donor age, sex, ethnicity and CMV serostatus were compiled together with the repertoire data. Typing coverage differed by locus: A, B, C, DRB1 and DQB1 were typed in about 620-640 donors, DQA1 in roughly 510, DPA1 in around 610, and DPB1 in just under 480. In addition to the first cohort of 666 subjects, a separate validation cohort of approximately 130 different subjects was used. Approximately 330 gigabases of sequencing data and roughly 81 million unique TCR sequences made up an early release that covered approximately 700 HLA-typed donors. An earlier analysis of about 620 of the donors applied high-throughput TCR beta sequencing to assess whether each TCR beta V gene segment acted as functional or pseudogenic. The T cell repertoires of 700 or so subjects were profiled by immunosequencing and related to cytomegalovirus serostatus. To study patterns of TCR occurrence, a later analysis re-analyzed previously published TCR beta repertoires from 500 to 850 donors and added high-resolution HLA genotyping. Rather than using new phenotypic data, the later analysis identified candidate immune exposures from TCR beta sequences and from how often those sequences occurred across donors. Among the approximately 420 genotyped donors, about 83% belonged to the genetic ancestry cluster associated with self-reported Caucasian donors. HLA typing included class I and class II loci at four-digit resolution. Four to six DR-DQ haplotypes were handled as single units for association and clustering, since linkage in the cohort was strong.

The germline V gene (reference sequence) sets CDR1 to LNHDA and CDR2 to SQIVND. The junction shows trimming of 1 base on V and 6 bases on J, plus 4 bases between the germline ends. The CDR3 runs 12 residues from the cysteine to the phenylalanine. Only the CDR3 portion is preserved as DNA: 36 bases, with reading frame beginning at the first base. Overall study outcomes, separate from this receptor: A later analysis found that TCR association rates varied across HLA loci, with DRB1 alleles showing the most associated TCRs and HLA-C alleles the fewest. In this cohort, only TCR beta chains were sequenced, and detectable features were limited by the absence of alpha or paired-chain data. Most CMV-associated TCR beta chains appeared to be HLA-restricted in a later analysis, and the HLA associations seemed to be driven largely by CMV exposure. Immune exposure information for the cohort was limited to CMV serostatus. An earlier analysis of 587 of the donors showed that most TCR beta V segments appeared in productive rearrangements either about 87% or about 30% of the time, which broadly matched IMGT annotations. In vitro tests confirmed that a few of the cytomegalovirus-associated TCR beta chains recognize cytomegalovirus antigens. Linkage disequilibrium might explain the correlated functional status among segregating V segments, but an unknown experimental factor could not be excluded. When HLA alleles, especially DR and DQ, strongly co-occurred, attributing TCR associations to individual alleles was difficult. Roughly uniform sequencing depth across donors was assumed in presence/absence analyses, although this assumption may not hold. In a later analysis, several top co-occurrence clusters were reported to appear linked to parvovirus B19, influenza, CMV and Epstein-Barr virus. Most TCR sequences were observed very rarely across donors, whereas some public TCRs were present in many individuals. In a later genetic analysis, a missense DCLRE1C variant was associated with V-gene and J-gene trimming of TCR beta chains, and the association was replicated in an independent cohort. It was suggested by the authors that the approach could potentially be generalized to other disease states and immunological phenotypes. A later analysis associated 15,000 or so TCR beta sequences with specific HLA alleles at a false discovery rate of 0.05. About 17 rarely observed V segments, including chromosome 9 orphons, were excluded from the earlier analysis of 550 to 700 of the donors because counts were too low. In the study, roughly 160 TCR beta chains were listed as associated with cytomegalovirus. The classifier was reported to diagnose cytomegalovirus status with high specificity and sensitivity in both the original cohort and the validation cohort. Some IMGT-functional V segments, including TRBV6-2 and TRBV6-3, could not be told apart with the 87-base-pair reads, so those segments were excluded. A later analysis found that HLA-associated TCR beta chains were more clonally expanded and had lower generation probabilities than equally common non-associated chains. A further reported finding was that TCR beta sequences accurately predicted the HLA-A and HLA-B alleles for most subjects in the first cohort. HLA typing was unavailable for some donors at each locus, so association tests used only the typed subset. A cluster of highly shared sequence variants was judged likely to be a technical artifact of the sequencing pipeline. In a later genetic analysis, fewer N-insertions in productive TCRs were reported among donors in an Asian-associated ancestry cluster than the roughly 700-donor mean.

The cohort was made up of approximately 670 healthy bone marrow donors. All cohort members were sampled while nominally healthy, although unrecorded immune exposures were likely present. The donor tested CMV seronegative and was one of the 352 seronegative cohort members. Every donor gave a peripheral blood sample, and the peripheral blood mononuclear cells from that sample were used for TCR beta sequencing. The Qiagen DNeasy Blood Extraction Kit was used to extract genomic DNA from the blood cell samples. The rearranged segments are TRBV19 and TRBJ2-1; the D gene remains uncertain. This sequence originates from a man between 35 and 55 years old in good health and CMV-seronegative. Material: PBMCs. This receptor has the CDR3 CASSIGSNEQFF. DNA sequence: TGTGCCAGTAGTATAGGCAGCAATGAGCAGTTCTTC. Reference TRBV19 and TRBJ2-1 genes cover what lies past the CDR3, so the full variable domain is DGGITQSPKYLFRKEGQNVTLSCEQNLNHDAMYWYRQDPGQGLRLIYYSQIVNDFQKGDIAEGYSVSREKKESFPLTVTSAQKNPTAFYLCASSIGSNEQFFGPGTRLTVL.